The clone carrying this T cell receptor (beta chain) was seen once. Its cognate antigen is unknown. One end of the junction does not line up with germline, which may come from a read error. A second about 7 to 11 cycle PCR used barcoded and J-beta primers. TCRdb redid the calling of the 5' RACE reads with MiXCR, one entry per CDR3 protein. The sample yields about 1.1 million distinct CDR3 sequences, approximately 38% seen once. This entry belongs to a study of blood T cells in healthy people across ages. Study conclusions and caveats: In older individuals, TCR beta diversity per million T cells was lower, falling roughly linearly with age.

From germline, CDR1 is ENHRY and CDR2 SYGVKD. The CDR3 extends over 13 amino acids. V is TRBV10-3 and J is TRBJ1-1, with 7 nucleotides matching TRBD1. The material sequenced was blood. The receptor was derived from a man aged 18 to 29 in good health. CDR3 loop: CSISRQGNTEAFF. The CDR3 DNA reads TGTTCCATCAGCCGACAGGGGAACACTGAAGCTTTCTTT.